The sequence of this TCR beta chain was determined in a study of blood T cell repertoires in COVID-19. Overall study context: The United States, Italy and Spain were the sources of the acute and convalescent COVID-19 samples. Nucleic acid was either cDNA or gDNA, and it came from T cells, B-cell-depleted T cells, or PBMCs.

In the original processing: Scientists estimated how many nucleated cells there were by amplifying reference gene primers. Profiling relied on immunoSEQ multiplex PCR, and the TCRdb table lists in-frame clones only, not all of them. V and J calls and clone size are those listed in that table; D and trimming were worked out from the DNA. The table has more than 90,000 clones, around 79% seen once; the top ten hold 2% to 3%. The CDR3 runs to 16 residues. CDR1 and CDR2 (germline): SGHRS, YFSETQ. The trim removed 0 bases at V and 0 bases at J, leaving 3 bases unmatched. The TCR was taken from a man over 45 with acute or convalescent COVID-19. What was sequenced was peripheral blood. The chain has TRBV5-1 and TRBJ2-3, with 8 bases aligning to TRBD1. The CDR3 DNA reads TGCGCCAGCAGCTTGGGTCAGGGGGCTAGCACAGATACGCAGTATTTT. Its protein is CASSLGQGASTDTQYF.